These 7 T cell receptor beta chains were sequenced from one sample in a study of spatial heterogeneity in lung cancer. The time point is: sample taken at primary tumor resection. These TCRs are of unknown antigen specificity. TCRdb re-called the 5' RACE reads through MiXCR, storing one row per CDR3 protein. Seen here are around 5,800 distinct CDR3 sequences, around 7% observed once, and the top ten hold around 30%. The study, taken as a whole, reports: How many expanded intratumoral alpha and beta TCRs were present tracked the tumor mutation count, which was a count of nonsynonymous mutations.

This specimen was lung tumor tissue, taken at surgery. The receptors come from a female donor with early-stage non-small cell lung cancer.

By proportion, this clonotype is medium-sized. The gene calls are TRBV7-8 and TRBJ2-7; possibly TRBD2 for D (7 bases). The CDR3 runs 13 residues. Trimming removed 6 bases from V and 7 bases from J, with 16 bases in between. Per the germline V gene, CDR1 is SGHVS and CDR2 is FQNEAQ. CDR3 bases: TGTGCCAGCAGTGTAGGGGGGGCCTTAGAGCAGTACTTC. This translates into CASSVGGALEQYF. Variable domain in full (rest from reference TRBV7-8 and TRBJ2-7): GAGVSQSPRYKVAKRGQDVALRCDPISGHVSLFWYQQALGQGPEFLTYFQNEAQLDKSGLPSDRFFAERPEGSVSTLKIQRTQQEDSAVYLCASSVGGALEQYFGPGTRLTVT.

There are a few counts of this clonotype. The rearrangement links TRBV27 to TRBJ2-7; 13 bases agree with TRBD2. This CDR3 has 16 residues. Germline V gene data show CDR1 as MNHEY and CDR2 as SMNVEV (reference sequence). The ends lost 5 bases at V and 3 bases at J; junction bases unmatched: 7. The CDR3 here is CASSPRTSGSVYEQYF. CDR3 bases: TGTGCCAGCAGTCCACGGACTAGCGGGAGTGTCTACGAGCAGTACTTC.

Judged by abundance, this clonotype is large. DNA of the CDR3: TGCGCCAGCAGCCGAGAGGGCGGGGCAGATACGCAGTATTTT. Its translation: CASSREGGADTQYF. The V call is TRBV4-3, the J call TRBJ2-3, with D tentatively TRBD2 (6 bases). CDR3 length equals 14 residues. V was clipped by 4 bases and J by 4 bases, with 12 bases between them. CDR1 and CDR2 (germline): LGHNA, YSLEER.

By share, this clonotype ranks as medium-sized. The V and J genes are TRBV5-6 and TRBJ2-3; 7 bases align to TRBD2. CDR1 SGHDT and CDR2 YYEEEE come from the germline V gene. V lost 4 bases and J lost 7; bases outside the gene matches: 6. The CDR3 consists of 13 residues. CDR3 DNA sequence: TGTGCCAGCAGCGAGACTAGCACCCATACGCAGTATTTT. This encodes CASSETSTHTQYF.

This clonotype appeared many times. The V gene is TRBV20-1, the J gene TRBJ1-6; 7 bases line up with TRBD1. The V and J ends lost 2 bases and 10 bases, in that order; junction bases with no gene match: 11. CDR3 length: 15 residues. Per the germline V gene, CDR1 is DFQATT and CDR2 is SNEGSKA (reference sequence). Written as DNA, the CDR3 is TGCAGTGCTAGATTCAAAACAGGGGCCGGCTCACCCCTCCACTTT. Its protein is CSARFKTGAGSPLHF.

This clonotype is medium-sized within its sample. V and J are TRBV14 and TRBJ2-3; D is ambiguous. CDR1 and CDR2 (germline): SGHDN, FVKESK. V lost 0 bases to trimming and J lost 0 bases, with 10 bases between them. CDR3 size: 16 residues. CDR3 nucleotide sequence: TGTGCCAGCAGCCAAGAGCCCCTTTCTAGCACAGATACGCAGTATTTT. Its translation is CASSQEPLSSTDTQYF.

This clonotype came up many times. The V gene is TRBV3-2, the J gene TRBJ2-2; TRBD2 is taken as the D call from the table, unchecked against the DNA. TRBV3-2 is shown as a pseudogene. The CDR3 is 16 amino acids. The CDR3 sequence is CASSFSTSGIQRVLFF. CDR3 nucleotide sequence: TGTGCCAGCAGCTTTTCGACTAGCGGGATCCAGAGAGTGCTGTTTTTT.